This T cell receptor (beta chain) is drawn from a study of blood T cell repertoires in COVID-19. Study-level information: Acute-phase and convalescent COVID-19 samples originated in the United States, Italy and Spain.

Researchers sorted participants into cohorts using their self-reported clinical history. CDR3 length equals 14 residues. Trimming pared 2 bases from V and 8 bases from J, leaving 13 bases between. Germline CDR1 reads MNHEY; CDR2 reads SVGAGI. The table came from immunoSEQ multiplex PCR; TCRdb's copy has only in-frame clones and leaves some out. The sample yields 270,000 or so clones, roughly 90% seen once. This clone was seen just once. The gene calls are TRBV6-5 and TRBJ2-1; tentatively, D is TRBD2 (6 bases). Sample: PBMCs or T cells enriched from blood (not recorded which). The receptor's source is a woman aged 40 to 55 with acute COVID-19. The CDR3 reads CASSYAGPLYEQFF. The DNA for the CDR3 is TGTGCCAGCAGTTACGCGGGACCCTTGTATGAGCAGTTCTTC.